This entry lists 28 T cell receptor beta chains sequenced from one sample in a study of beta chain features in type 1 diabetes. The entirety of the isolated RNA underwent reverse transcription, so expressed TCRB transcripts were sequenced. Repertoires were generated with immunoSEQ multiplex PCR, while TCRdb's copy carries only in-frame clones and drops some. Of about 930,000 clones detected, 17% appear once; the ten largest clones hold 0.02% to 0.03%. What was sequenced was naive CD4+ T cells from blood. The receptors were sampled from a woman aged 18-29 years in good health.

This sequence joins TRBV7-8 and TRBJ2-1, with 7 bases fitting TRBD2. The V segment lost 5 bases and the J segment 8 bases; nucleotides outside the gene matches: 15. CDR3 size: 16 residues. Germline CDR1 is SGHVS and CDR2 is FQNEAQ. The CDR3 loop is CASSLTSGTIGYEQFF. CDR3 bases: TGTGCCAGCAGCCTTACTTCCGGGACTATCGGGTATGAGCAGTTCTTC.

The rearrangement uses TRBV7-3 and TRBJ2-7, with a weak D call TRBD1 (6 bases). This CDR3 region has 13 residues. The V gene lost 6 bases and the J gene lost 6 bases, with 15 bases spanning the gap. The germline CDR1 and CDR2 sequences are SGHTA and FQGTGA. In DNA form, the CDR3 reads TGTGCCAGCAGATGGTCGACAGGCGGCGAGCAGTACTTC. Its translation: CASRWSTGGEQYF.

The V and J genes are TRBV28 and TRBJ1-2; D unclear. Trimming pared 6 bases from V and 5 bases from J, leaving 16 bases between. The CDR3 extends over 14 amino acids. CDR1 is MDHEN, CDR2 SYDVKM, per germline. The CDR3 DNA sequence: TGTGCCAGCAGCCTCTCCGGTCAGGAATATGGCTACACCTTC. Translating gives CASSLSGQEYGYTF.

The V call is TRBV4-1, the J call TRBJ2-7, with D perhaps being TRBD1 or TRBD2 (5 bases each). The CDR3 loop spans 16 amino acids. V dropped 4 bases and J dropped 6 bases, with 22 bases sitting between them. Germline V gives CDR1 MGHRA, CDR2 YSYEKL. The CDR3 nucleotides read TGCGCCAGCAGCCGCTGGATTGGGGGTGAGGTCGGCGAGCAGTACTTC. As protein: CASSRWIGGEVGEQYF.

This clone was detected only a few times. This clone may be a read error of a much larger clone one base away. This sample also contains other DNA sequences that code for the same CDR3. CDR3 bases: TGTGCCAGCAGCTTAGCCGCCTACGAGCAGTACTTC. Translation gives CASSLAAYEQYF. V gene TRBV7-2 combines with J gene TRBJ2-7, with D unresolved. Germline V lookup: CDR1 SGHTA, CDR2 FQGNSA. The CDR3 spans 12 residues. The V gene lost 0 bases and the J gene lost 2 bases, with 2 bases spanning the gap.

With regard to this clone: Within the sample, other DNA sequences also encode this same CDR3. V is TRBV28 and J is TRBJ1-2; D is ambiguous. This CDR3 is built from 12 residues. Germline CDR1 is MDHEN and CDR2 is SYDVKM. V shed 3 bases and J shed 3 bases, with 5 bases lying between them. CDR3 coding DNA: TGTGCCAGCAGTTTGAGGGACTATGGCTACACCTTC. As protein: CASSLRDYGYTF.

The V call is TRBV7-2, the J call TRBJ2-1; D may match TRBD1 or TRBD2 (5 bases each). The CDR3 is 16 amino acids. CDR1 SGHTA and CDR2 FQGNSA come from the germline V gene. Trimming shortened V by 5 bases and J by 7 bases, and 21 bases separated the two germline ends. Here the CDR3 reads CASSPTGTFSGNEQFF. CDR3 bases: TGTGCCAGCAGCCCAACCGGGACCTTCTCGGGAAATGAGCAGTTCTTC.

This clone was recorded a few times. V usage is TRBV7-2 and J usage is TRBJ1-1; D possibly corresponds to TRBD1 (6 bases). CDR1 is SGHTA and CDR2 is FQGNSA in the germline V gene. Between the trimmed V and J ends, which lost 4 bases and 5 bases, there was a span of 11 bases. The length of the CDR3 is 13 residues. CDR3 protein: CASSSGQKTEAFF. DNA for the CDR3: TGTGCCAGCAGCTCCGGACAGAAGACTGAAGCTTTCTTT.

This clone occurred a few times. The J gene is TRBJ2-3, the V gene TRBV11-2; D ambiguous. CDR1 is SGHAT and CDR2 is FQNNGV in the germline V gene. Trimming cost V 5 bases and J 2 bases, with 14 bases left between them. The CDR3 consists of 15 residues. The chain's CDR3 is CASSLSRIYTDTQYF. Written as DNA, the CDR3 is TGTGCCAGCAGCCTATCTAGGATTTACACAGATACGCAGTATTTT. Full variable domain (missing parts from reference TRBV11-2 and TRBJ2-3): EAGVAQSPRYKIIEKRQSVAFWCNPISGHATLYWYQQILGQGPKLLIQFQNNGVVDDSQLPKDRFSAERLKGVDSTLKIQPAKLEDSAVYLCASSLSRIYTDTQYFGPGTRLTVL.

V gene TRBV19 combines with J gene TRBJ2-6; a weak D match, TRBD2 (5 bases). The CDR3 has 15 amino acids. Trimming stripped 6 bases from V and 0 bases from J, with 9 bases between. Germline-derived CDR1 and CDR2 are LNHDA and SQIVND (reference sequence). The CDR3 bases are TGTGCCAGTAGGAACGGAGGCTCTGGGGCCAACGTCCTGACTTTC. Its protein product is CASRNGGSGANVLTF.

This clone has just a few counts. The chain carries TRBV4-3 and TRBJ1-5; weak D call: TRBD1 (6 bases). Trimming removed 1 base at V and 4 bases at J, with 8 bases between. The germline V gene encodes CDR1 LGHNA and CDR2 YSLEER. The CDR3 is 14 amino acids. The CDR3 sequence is CASSQVQGNQPQHF. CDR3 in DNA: TGCGCCAGCAGCCAAGTACAGGGAAATCAGCCCCAGCATTTT.

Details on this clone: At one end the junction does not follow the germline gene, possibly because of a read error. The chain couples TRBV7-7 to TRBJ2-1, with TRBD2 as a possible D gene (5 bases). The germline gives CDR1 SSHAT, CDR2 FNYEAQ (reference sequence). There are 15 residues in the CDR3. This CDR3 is CASSLNTGTYNEQFF. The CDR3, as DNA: TGTGCTAGCAGCTTAAATACGGGGACCTACAATGAGCAGTTCTTC.

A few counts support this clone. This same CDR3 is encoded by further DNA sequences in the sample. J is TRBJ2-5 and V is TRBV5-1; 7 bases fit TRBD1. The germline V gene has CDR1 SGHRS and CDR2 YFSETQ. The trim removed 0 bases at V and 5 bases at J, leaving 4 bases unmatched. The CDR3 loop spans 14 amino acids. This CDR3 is CASSLGQGRETQYF. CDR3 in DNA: TGCGCCAGCAGCTTGGGACAGGGTCGGGAGACCCAGTACTTC.

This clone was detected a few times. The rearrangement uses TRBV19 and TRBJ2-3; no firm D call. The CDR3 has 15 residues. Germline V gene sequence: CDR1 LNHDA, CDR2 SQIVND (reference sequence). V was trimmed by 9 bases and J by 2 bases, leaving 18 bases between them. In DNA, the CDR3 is TGTGCCAGCGCCCCCCAGCCGATAGCCACAGATACGCAGTATTTT. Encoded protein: CASAPQPIATDTQYF.

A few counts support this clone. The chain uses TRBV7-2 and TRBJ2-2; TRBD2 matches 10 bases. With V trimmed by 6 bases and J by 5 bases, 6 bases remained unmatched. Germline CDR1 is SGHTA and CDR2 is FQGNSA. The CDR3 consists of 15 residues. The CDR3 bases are TGTGCCAGCAGGGTAGCGGGAGGCAGGACCGGGGAGCTGTTTTTT. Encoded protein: CASRVAGGRTGELFF.

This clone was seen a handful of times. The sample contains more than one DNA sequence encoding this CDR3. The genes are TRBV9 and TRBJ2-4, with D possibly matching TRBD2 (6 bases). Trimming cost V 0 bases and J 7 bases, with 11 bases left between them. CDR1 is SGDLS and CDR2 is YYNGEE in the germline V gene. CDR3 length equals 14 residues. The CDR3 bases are TGTGCCAGCAGCGTAGGGCAGGGAGGTAACATTCAGTACTTC. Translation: CASSVGQGGNIQYF.

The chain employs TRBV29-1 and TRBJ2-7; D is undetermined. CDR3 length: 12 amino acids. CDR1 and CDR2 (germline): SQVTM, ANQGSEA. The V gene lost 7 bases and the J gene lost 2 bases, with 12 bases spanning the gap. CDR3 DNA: TGCAGCGCACATGACGGAACCTACGAGCAGTACTTC. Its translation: CSAHDGTYEQYF.

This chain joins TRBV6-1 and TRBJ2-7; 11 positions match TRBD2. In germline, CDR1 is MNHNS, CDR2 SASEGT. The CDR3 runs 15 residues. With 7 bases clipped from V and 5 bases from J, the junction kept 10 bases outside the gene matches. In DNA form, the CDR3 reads TGTGCCAGCACTATAACTAGCGGGAGCTCTCACGAGCAGTACTTC. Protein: CASTITSGSSHEQYF.

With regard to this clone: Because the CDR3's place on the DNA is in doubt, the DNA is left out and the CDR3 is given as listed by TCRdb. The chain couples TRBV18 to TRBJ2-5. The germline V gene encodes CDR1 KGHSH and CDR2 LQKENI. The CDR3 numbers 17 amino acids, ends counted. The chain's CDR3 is CASSPLRAGPHQETQYF.

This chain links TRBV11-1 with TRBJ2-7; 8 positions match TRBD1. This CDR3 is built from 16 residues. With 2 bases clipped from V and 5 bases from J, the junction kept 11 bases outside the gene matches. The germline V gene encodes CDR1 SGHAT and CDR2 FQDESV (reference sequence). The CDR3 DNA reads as TGTGCCAGCAGCTTACGACGCCGGACAGGGTGGGACGAGCAGTACTTC. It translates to CASSLRRRTGWDEQYF.

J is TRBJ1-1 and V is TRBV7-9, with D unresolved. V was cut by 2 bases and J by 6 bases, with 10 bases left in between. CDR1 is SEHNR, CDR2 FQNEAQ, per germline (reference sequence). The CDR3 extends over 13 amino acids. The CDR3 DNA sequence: TGTGCCAGCAGCTTACTCCCCCGGGCTGAAGCTTTCTTT. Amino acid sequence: CASSLLPRAEAFF.

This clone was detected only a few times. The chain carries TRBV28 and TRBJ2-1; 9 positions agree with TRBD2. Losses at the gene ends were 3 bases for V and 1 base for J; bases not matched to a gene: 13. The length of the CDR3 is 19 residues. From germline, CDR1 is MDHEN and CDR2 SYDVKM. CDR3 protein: CASSFYSGRDEGSYNEQFF. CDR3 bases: TGTGCCAGCAGTTTTTATAGCGGGAGAGATGAAGGATCCTACAATGAGCAGTTCTTC. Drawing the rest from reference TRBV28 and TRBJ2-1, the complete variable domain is DVKVTQSSRYLVKRTGEKVFLECVQDMDHENMFWYRQDPGLGLRLIYFSYDVKMKEKGDIPEGYSVSREKKERFSLILESASTNQTSMYLCASSFYSGRDEGSYNEQFFGPGTRLTVL.

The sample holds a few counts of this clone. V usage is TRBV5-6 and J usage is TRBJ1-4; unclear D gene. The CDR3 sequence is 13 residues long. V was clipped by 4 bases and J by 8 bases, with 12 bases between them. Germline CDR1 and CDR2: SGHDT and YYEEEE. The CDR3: CASSEPSGEKLFF. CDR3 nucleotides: TGTGCCAGCAGCGAACCGAGCGGAGAAAAACTGTTTTTT.

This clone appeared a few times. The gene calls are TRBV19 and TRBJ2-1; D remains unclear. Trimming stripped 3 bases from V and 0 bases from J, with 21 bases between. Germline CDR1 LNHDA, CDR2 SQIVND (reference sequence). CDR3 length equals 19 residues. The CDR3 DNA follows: TGTGCCAGTAGTATCGGAGTTACAGCTCTTTTAAGCTCCTACAATGAGCAGTTCTTC. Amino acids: CASSIGVTALLSSYNEQFF.

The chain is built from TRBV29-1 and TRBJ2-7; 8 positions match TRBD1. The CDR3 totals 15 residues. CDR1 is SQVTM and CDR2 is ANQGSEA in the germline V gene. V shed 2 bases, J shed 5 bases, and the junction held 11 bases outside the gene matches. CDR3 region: CSVETRAGGGDEQYF. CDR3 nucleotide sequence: TGCAGCGTTGAAACGAGGGCAGGGGGCGGCGACGAGCAGTACTTC.

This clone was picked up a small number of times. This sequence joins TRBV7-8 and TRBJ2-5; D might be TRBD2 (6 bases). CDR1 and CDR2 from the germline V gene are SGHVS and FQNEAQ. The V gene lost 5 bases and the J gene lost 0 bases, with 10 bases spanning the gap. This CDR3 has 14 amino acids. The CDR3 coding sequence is TGTGCCAGCAGCGACAGCGGGTACCAAGAGACCCAGTACTTC. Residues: CASSDSGYQETQYF.

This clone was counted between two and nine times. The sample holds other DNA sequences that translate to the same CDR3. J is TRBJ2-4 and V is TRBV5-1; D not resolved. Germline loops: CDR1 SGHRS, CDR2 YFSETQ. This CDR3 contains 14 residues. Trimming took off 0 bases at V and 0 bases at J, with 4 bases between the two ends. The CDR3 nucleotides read TGCGCCAGCAGCTTGGGTTTAGCCAAAAACATTCAGTACTTC. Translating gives CASSLGLAKNIQYF.

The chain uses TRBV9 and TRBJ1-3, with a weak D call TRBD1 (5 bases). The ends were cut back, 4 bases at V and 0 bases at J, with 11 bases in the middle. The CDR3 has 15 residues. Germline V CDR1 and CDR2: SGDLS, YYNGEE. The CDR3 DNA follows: TGTGCCAGCAGCTCGCACCAGGGCTCTGGAAACACCATATATTTT. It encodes CASSSHQGSGNTIYF.